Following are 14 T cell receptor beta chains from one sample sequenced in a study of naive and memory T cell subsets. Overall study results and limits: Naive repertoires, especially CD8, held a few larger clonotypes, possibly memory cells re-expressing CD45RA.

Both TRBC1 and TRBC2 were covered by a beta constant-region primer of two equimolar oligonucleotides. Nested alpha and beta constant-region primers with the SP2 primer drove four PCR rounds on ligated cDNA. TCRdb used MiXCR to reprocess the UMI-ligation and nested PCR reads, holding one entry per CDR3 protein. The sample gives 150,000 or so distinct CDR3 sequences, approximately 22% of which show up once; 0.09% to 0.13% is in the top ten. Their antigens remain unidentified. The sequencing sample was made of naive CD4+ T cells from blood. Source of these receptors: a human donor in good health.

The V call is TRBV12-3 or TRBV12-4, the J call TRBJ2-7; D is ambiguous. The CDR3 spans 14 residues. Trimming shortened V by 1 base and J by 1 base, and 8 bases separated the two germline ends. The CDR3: CASSLEASSYEQYF. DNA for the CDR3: TGTGCCAGCAGTTTAGAGGCTAGTTCCTACGAGCAGTACTTC.

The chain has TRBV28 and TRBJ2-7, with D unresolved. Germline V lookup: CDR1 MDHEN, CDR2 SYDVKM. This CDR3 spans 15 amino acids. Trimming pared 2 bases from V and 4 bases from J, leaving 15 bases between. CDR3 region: CASSLPGPVGYEQYF. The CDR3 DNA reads TGTGCCAGCAGTTTACCAGGTCCCGTTGGGTACGAGCAGTACTTC. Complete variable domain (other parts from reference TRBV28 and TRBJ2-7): DVKVTQSSRYLVKRTGEKVFLECVQDMDHENMFWYRQDPGLGLRLIYFSYDVKMKEKGDIPEGYSVSREKKERFSLILESASTNQTSMYLCASSLPGPVGYEQYFGPGTRLTVT.

CDR3 region: CASRSTSGNPGELFF. In DNA form, the CDR3 reads TGTGCCAGCAGGTCGACTAGCGGGAATCCCGGGGAGCTGTTTTTT. The J gene is TRBJ2-2, the V gene TRBV12-3 or TRBV12-4; 11 bases fit TRBD2. J gave up 6 bases and V 6 bases, and 6 bases lay outside the gene matches. The CDR3 runs 15 residues.

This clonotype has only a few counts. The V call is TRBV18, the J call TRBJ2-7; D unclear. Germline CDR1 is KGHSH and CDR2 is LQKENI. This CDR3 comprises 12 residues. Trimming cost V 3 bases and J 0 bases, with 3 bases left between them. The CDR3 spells CASSPASYEQYF. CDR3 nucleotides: TGTGCCAGCTCACCCGCCTCCTACGAGCAGTACTTC.

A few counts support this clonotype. The CDR3 region has the DNA TGTGCCAGCAGCTCCGGGCAGGGCAGCGGCAATCAGCCCCAGCATTTT. It codes for CASSSGQGSGNQPQHF. The chain links TRBV6-6 to TRBJ1-5; D possibly corresponds to TRBD1 (5 bases). V lost 6 bases and J lost 2, with 17 bases in between. The CDR3 runs to 16 residues. Germline assignment: CDR1 MNHNY and CDR2 SVGAGI (reference sequence).

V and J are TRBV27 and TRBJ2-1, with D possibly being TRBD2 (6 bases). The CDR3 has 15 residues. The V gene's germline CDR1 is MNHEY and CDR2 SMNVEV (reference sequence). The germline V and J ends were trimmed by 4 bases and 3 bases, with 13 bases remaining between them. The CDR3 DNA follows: TGTGCCAGCAGTTCTCAGGGAGGCTTCTACAATGAGCAGTTCTTC. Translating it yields CASSSQGGFYNEQFF.

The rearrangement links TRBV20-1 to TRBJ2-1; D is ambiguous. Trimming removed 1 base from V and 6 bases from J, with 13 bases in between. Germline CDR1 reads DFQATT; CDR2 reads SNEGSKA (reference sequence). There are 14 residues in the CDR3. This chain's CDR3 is CSARVARAPNEQFF. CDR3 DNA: TGCAGTGCTAGAGTCGCCCGGGCCCCCAATGAGCAGTTCTTC.

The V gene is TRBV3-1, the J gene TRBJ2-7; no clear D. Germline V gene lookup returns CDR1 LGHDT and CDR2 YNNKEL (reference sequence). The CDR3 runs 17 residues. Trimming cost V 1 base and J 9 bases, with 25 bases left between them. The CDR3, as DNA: TGTGCCAGCAGCCAAGGCCTCCGGAACGTCCAACTCGGTGCGCAGTACTTC. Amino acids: CASSQGLRNVQLGAQYF.

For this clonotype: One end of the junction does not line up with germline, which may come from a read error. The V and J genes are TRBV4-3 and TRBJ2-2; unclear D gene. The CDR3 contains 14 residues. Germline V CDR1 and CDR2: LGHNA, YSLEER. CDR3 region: CASSQVRVSGELFF. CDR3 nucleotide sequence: TGCGCCAGCAGTCAAGTTCGGGTGTCCGGGGAGCTGTTTTTT.

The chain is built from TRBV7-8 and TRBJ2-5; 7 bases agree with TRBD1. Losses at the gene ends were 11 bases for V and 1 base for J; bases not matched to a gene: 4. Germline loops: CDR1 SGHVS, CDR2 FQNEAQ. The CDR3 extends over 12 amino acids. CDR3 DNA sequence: TGTGCCGACGGACAGGTCCAAGAGACCCAGTACTTC. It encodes CADGQVQETQYF.

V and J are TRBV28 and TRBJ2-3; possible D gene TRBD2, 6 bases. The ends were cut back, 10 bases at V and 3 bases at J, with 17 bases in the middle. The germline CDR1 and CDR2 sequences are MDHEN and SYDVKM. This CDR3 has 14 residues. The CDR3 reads CATITGDVTDTQYF. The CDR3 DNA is TGTGCCACGATAACGGGAGATGTTACAGATACGCAGTATTTT. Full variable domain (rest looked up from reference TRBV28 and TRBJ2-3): DVKVTQSSRYLVKRTGEKVFLECVQDMDHENMFWYRQDPGLGLRLIYFSYDVKMKEKGDIPEGYSVSREKKERFSLILESASTNQTSMYLCATITGDVTDTQYFGPGTRLTVL.

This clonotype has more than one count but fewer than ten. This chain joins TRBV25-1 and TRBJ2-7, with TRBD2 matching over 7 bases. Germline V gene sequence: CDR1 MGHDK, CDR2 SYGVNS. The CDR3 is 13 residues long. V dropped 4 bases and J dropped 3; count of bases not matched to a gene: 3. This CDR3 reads CASSGRGFYEQYF. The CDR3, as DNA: TGTGCCAGCAGTGGGCGGGGGTTCTACGAGCAGTACTTC.

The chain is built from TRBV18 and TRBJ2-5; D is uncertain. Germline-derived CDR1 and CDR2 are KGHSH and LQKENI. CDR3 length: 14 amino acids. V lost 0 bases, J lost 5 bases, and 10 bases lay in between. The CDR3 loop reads CASSPPQKRETQYF. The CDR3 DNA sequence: TGTGCCAGCTCACCACCTCAGAAGAGGGAGACCCAGTACTTC.

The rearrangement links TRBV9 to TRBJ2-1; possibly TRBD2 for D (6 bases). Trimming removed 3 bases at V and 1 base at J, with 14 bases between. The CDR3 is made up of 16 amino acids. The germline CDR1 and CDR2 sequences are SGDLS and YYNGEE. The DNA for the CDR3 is TGTGCCAGCAGCGCCTTAGGAGGGGTTTCCTACAATGAGCAGTTCTTC. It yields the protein CASSALGGVSYNEQFF.